The entry below describes one T cell receptor beta chain. The target antigen is unknown. The data are from a study of blood T cell dynamics during melanoma immunotherapy. Study context: Patients with metastatic melanoma got pembrolizumab or nivolumab-ipilimumab as first-line care.

Findings and limits, study-wide: Clones driving repertoire changes may be melanoma-specific or general immune activation.

Time point: pre-treatment baseline. Disease control meant complete response, partial response or stable disease at 12 weeks. Patients with prior systemic cancer treatment, concomitant immunosuppressants, or other active malignancies were excluded. The repertoire was sequenced with immunoSEQ multiplex PCR; TCRdb's copy has only in-frame clones and lacks some. The sample includes 9,000 to 13,000 clones, 88% of them seen just once. The TCR was taken from a human donor with melanoma. Source: blood, taken from a patient treated with checkpoint blockade.

CDR3 sequence (DNA): TGTGCCACCAGCAGAACGACAGGTTGGCAGTCACCCCTCCACTTT. This sequence encodes CATSRTTGWQSPLHF. V and J are TRBV15 and TRBJ1-6; tentative D call: TRBD1 (6 bases). Germline CDR1 and CDR2: LNHNV and YYDKDF (reference sequence). The CDR3 totals 15 residues. The ends were cut back, 2 bases at V and 10 bases at J, with 15 bases in the middle.